This note documents a single TCR beta chain sequence. This sample is part of a study of blood T cell repertoires in COVID-19. Study overall: PBMCs, B-cell-depleted T cells, or T cells provided the cDNA or gDNA that made up the material.

Sequencing was performed with immunoSEQ multiplex PCR; in TCRdb, only in-frame clones are kept and a portion is missing. The profile shows around 100,000 clones, around nine tenths of them singletons. Germline V gene sequence: CDR1 LNHDA, CDR2 SQIVND (reference sequence). Trimming took off 3 bases at V and 0 bases at J, with 9 bases between the two ends. CDR3 length: 15 residues. Specimen: peripheral blood. The rearrangement links TRBV19 to TRBJ1-5; maybe TRBD1 (5 bases). This TCR derives from a man in his fifties or sixties with active or convalescent COVID-19. CDR3 sequence (DNA): TGTGCCAGTAGTATGGGCAGGGCTAGCAATCAGCCCCAGCATTTT. Translation gives CASSMGRASNQPQHF.